This TCR beta chain was sequenced for a study of T-cell reconstitution after alpha-beta-depleted transplantation in children. Unique molecular identifiers were incorporated during preparation of the TCRbeta library. TCRdb called the PCR reads again in MiXCR, with one record for every CDR3 protein. The repertoire consists of 400,000 to 550,000 distinct CDR3 sequences, with about 10% occurring once and the leading ten covering 2% to 2.5%. Germline V lookup: CDR1 SQVTM, CDR2 ANQGSEA. The CDR3 runs to 15 residues. With 7 bases removed from V and 5 bases from J, the gap between germline ends came to 21 bases. This clonotype was detected ten times or more.

This clonotype was sampled from a child younger than 10 with inherited bone marrow failure, due to receive a stem cell transplant. Sequencing was performed on PBMCs, taken before TCRalphabeta/CD19-depleted stem cell transplant. The J gene is TRBJ2-1, the V gene TRBV29-1, with D perhaps given as TRBD1 or TRBD2 (5 bases each). CDR3 residues: CSAQAGDPEHNEQFF. The CDR3 coding sequence is TGCAGCGCCCAGGCCGGGGACCCGGAGCACAATGAGCAGTTCTTC.